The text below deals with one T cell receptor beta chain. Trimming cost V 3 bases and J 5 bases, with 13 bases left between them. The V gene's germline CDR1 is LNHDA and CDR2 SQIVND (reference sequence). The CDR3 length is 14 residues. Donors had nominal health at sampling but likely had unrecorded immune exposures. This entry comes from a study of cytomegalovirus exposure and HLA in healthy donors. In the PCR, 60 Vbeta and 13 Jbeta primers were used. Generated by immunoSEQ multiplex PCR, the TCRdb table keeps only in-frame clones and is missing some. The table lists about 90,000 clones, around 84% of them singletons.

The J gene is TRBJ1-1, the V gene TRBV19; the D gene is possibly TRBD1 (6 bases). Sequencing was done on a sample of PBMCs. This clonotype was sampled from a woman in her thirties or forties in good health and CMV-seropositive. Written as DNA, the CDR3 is TGTGCCAGTAGTATTCCGGGGAGGGGGACTGAAGCTTTCTTT. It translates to CASSIPGRGTEAFF.